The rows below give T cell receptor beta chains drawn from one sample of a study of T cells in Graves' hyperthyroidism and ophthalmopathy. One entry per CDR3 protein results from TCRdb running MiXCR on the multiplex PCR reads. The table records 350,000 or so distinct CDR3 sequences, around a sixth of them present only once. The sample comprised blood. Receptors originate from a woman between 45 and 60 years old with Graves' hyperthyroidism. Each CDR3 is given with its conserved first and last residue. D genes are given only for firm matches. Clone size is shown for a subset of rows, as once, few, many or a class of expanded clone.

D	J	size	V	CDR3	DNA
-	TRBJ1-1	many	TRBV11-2	CASSLDWQSPFPTEAFF	TGTGCCAGCAGCTTAGATTGGCAGTCGCCGTTTCCCACTGAAGCTTTCTTT
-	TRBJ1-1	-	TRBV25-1	CASQINTEAFF	TGTGCCAGCCAGATAAACACTGAAGCTTTCTTT
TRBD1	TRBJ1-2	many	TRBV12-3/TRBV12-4	CASSLAGGLYGYTF	TGTGCCAGCAGTTTGGCAGGGGGGCTATATGGCTACACCTTC
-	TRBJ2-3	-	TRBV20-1	CSASKSTDTQYF	TGCAGTGCTAGTAAGTCAACAGATACGCAGTATTTT
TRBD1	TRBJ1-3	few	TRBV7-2	CASSLGGTGGGNTIYF	TGTGCCAGCAGCTTGGGCGGGACAGGGGGTGGAAACACCATATATTTT
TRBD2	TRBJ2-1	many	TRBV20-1	CSARVGGNEQFF	TGCAGTGCTAGAGTCGGGGGGAATGAGCAGTTCTTC
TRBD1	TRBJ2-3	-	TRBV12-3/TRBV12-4	CASSGDRPGTDTQYF	TGTGCCAGCAGTGGGGACAGACCGGGCACAGATACGCAGTATTTT
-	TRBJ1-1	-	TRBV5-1	CASSSAGGSTNTEAFF	TGCGCCAGCAGCTCCGCTGGGGGTTCGACGAACACTGAAGCTTTCTTT
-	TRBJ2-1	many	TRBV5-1	CASSPVGANNEQFF	TGCGCCAGCAGCCCGGTTGGCGCGAACAATGAGCAGTTCTTC
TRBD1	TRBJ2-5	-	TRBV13	CASSSTHRGETQYF	TGTGCCAGCAGCTCGACCCACAGGGGGGAGACCCAGTACTTC
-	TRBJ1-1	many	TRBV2	CASIKDYYGEAFF	TGTGCCAGCATTAAGGATTACTACGGTGAAGCTTTCTTT
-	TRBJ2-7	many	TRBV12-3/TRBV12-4	CASRDSGGSYEQYF	TGTGCCAGCAGGGATTCAGGGGGGAGCTACGAGCAGTACTTC
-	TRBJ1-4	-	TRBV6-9	CASSCEGRAEEKLFF	TGTGCCAGCAGTTGCGAGGGCAGGGCGGAAGAAAAACTGTTTTTT
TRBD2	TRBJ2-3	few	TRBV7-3	CASSPRGASGGLGDTQYF	TGTGCCAGCAGCCCACGGGGGGCTAGCGGGGGACTCGGCGATACGCAGTATTTT
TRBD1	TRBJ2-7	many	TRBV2	CASQDPRQGAYEQYF	TGTGCCAGCCAAGACCCGAGACAGGGGGCCTACGAGCAGTACTTC
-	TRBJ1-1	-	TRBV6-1	CASSEKGQLTEAFF	TGTGCCAGCAGTGAGAAAGGACAGCTCACTGAAGCTTTCTTT
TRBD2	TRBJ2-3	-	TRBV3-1	CASSPSTCGGGVTQYF	TGTGCCAGCAGCCCAAGCACTTGCGGGGGAGGTGTTACGCAGTATTTT
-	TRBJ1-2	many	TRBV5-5	CASSLLNRVGGYTF	TGTGCCAGCAGCTTGCTGAACAGGGTAGGTGGCTACACCTTC
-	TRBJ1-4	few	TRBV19	CASGTGRARREKLFF	TGTGCCAGCGGAACGGGAAGGGCCCGACGGGAAAAACTGTTTTTT
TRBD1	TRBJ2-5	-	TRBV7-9	CASSHDREETQYF	TGTGCCAGCAGCCACGACAGGGAAGAGACCCAGTACTTC
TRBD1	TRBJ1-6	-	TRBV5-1	CASSLGIRQGAKDSPLHF	TGCGCCAGCAGCTTGGGAATTAGACAGGGTGCGAAAGATTCACCCCTCCACTTT
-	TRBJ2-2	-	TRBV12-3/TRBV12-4	CASEVSTGELFF	TGTGCCAGCGAGGTTAGCACCGGGGAGCTGTTTTTT
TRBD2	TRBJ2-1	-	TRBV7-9	CASSSRSGRDNEQFF	TGTGCCAGCAGCTCCCGTAGCGGGAGGGACAATGAGCAGTTCTTC
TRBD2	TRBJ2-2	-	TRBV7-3	CASSRLADGTGELFF	TGTGCCAGCAGCCGACTAGCGGACGGGACCGGGGAGCTGTTTTTT
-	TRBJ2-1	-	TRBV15	CATSRGGSVEQFF	TGTGCCACCAGCAGGGGGGGATCGGTTGAGCAGTTCTTC
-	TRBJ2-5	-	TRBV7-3	CASSFAGGTQYF	TGTGCCAGCAGCTTTGCCGGGGGGACCCAGTACTTC
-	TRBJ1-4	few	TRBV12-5	CASGPGGGNEKLFF	TGTGCTAGTGGTCCCGGTGGCGGTAATGAAAAACTGTTTTTT
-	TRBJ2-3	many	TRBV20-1	CSARDPGASADTQYF	TGCAGTGCTAGAGATCCCGGGGCCAGCGCAGATACGCAGTATTTT
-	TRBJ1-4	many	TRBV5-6	CASSLAGQGYEKLFF	TGTGCCAGCAGCTTGGCGGGCCAGGGATATGAAAAACTGTTTTTT
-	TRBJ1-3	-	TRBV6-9	CASSLVPGSAGGNTIYF	TGTGCCAGCAGTTTGGTACCAGGGAGTGCGGGGGGAAACACCATATATTTT
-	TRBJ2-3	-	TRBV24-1	CATSDLLEDTQYF	TGTGCCACCAGTGATTTGCTAGAAGATACGCAGTATTTT
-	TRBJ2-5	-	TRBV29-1	CSVVLQAETQYF	TGCAGCGTTGTTCTACAGGCGGAGACCCAGTACTTC
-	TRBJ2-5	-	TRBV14	CASSQRIVETQYF	TGTGCCAGCAGCCAGCGAATCGTAGAGACCCAGTACTTC
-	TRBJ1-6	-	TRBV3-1	CASSHDLSGDGSPLHF	TGTGCCAGCAGCCATGACCTGTCGGGGGACGGGTCACCCCTCCACTTT
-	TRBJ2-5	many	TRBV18	CASSPPTIRETQYF	TGTGCCAGCTCACCACCGACTATTCGAGAGACCCAGTACTTC
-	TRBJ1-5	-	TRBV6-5	CASSYGPGSGQPQHF	TGTGCCAGCAGTTATGGGCCAGGGTCGGGCCAGCCCCAGCATTTT